The T cell receptor (beta chain) under discussion was sequenced for a study of T cells after posttransplantation cyclophosphamide (dated by TCRdb to about 2016). For the wider study: The study tracked T cell repertoire reconstitution by TRB sequencing after myeloablative bone marrow transplantation using posttransplantation cyclophosphamide as GVHD prophylaxis. Samples from some 40 PTCy-treated patients, along with samples from about 17 of their related bone marrow donors, underwent antigen receptor sequencing. Blood from every one of the roughly 35 PTCy patients who had 1-year posttransplant specimens underwent TRB sequencing. Public TRB sequences were compared against a database of over 3,000 sequences linked to responses to pathogens, tumor antigens, self-antigens and alloantigens. TRA and TRB clonality were tightly correlated in about 10 samples, so subsequent TCR analyses focused on TRB only. Up to 3 additional blood samples from 2 to 5.2 years after transplant were also TRB-sequenced in 3 patients, as was pretransplant blood from several patients. What the work shows at the level of the full study, not this receptor alone: Across under 50 patients, recipient CMV seropositivity and CMV reactivation were highly associated with TRB clonality; PTCy diversity was similar to CNI/methotrexate controls. Donor-recipient similarity was low at 1-2 months but rose over the first year, and later blood repertoires were often dominated by donor CD8+ memory clones. The TRB repertoires of T cells infiltrating skin or the GI tract showed only limited overlap with the TRB repertoires found in blood.

Genomic DNA was the input for TRB sequencing, which was run either with the immunoSEQ assay at survey resolution or with the hsTCRB kit. As for how the authors treated the data: The immunoSEQ software handled the initial read processing, while the LymphoSeq R package was used for the repertoire analyses. Clonality was calculated as 1 minus normalized Shannon entropy, and the Gini coefficient was also calculated for each TRB dataset. To infer phenotypes in unsorted samples, TRB sequences from sorted subsets of the recipient or donor were mapped onto the unsorted samples of the same recipient. The table comes from immuneACCESS by way of TCRdb, which keeps in-frame sequences with V and J called. Part of the clones is missing from these tables; in studies checked, under half for an unresolved V gene and the rest for unknown reasons. From that table come the V and J calls and clone size; the DNA was used to work out D and trimming. Recorded for this sample are over 15,000 clones; 85% of them occurred a single time. The ten largest account for approximately 30% of the sample.

With respect to this clone: The antigen this receptor binds is unknown. Per-base qualities were not stored, and no clone one base away is much larger.

The control cohort was about 10 patients given myeloablative marrow transplants with methotrexate plus a calcineurin inhibitor, sampled 1 year after transplant. Mononuclear cells from peripheral blood and bone marrow were separated by Ficoll-Hypaque density centrifugation and then cryopreserved. CDR3 length: 17 amino acids, cysteine to phenylalanine. The only DNA kept is the CDR3, 51 bases in frame from the first base. The germline V gene sets CDR1 to SGHRS and CDR2 to YFSETQ. The junction carries 14 bases between V and J, which are trimmed by 4 bases and 0 bases respectively. The sequence was obtained from a female patient between 18 and 35 years old who received an allogeneic stem cell transplant from an unrelated donor, was CMV-positive, and had acute and chronic GVHD. After a transplant, not all T cells may be the patient's own; some may come from the graft donor. The receptor chain draws on TRBV5-1 and TRBJ2-6; no D gene can be assigned with confidence. Sequenced material: PBMCs, taken after allogeneic stem cell transplant with calcineurin inhibitor and methotrexate. The DNA sequence follows: TGCGCCAGCAGCCCCGGGTTAAGAACCTCTGGGGCCAACGTCCTGACTTTC. This is translated as CASSPGLRTSGANVLTF.